Below are 26 T cell receptor beta chains sequenced from a single sample in a study of blood T cell repertoires in COVID-19. TCRdb keeps only in-frame clones here, not all; method: immunoSEQ multiplex PCR. This table has hundreds of thousands of clones, about 91% appearing once. Sequenced material: peripheral blood. All receptors come from a woman aged 25 to 39 with COVID-19, enrolled during active disease.

The V call is TRBV7-2, the J call TRBJ2-3, with TRBD2 matching over 7 bases. The J segment lost 0 bases and the V segment lost 3 bases, leaving 12 bases of the junction unmatched. The CDR3 extends over 18 amino acids. Germline CDR1 and CDR2: SGHTA and FQGNSA. The CDR3 sequence: CASSLRSGTFGSTDTQYF. The CDR3, as DNA: TGTGCCAGCAGCTTGAGGAGCGGGACCTTCGGAAGCACAGATACGCAGTATTTT.

V and J are TRBV3-1 (or the pseudogene TRBV3-2) and TRBJ2-7, with 7 nucleotides matching TRBD1. V gave up 0 bases and J gave up 7 bases; unmatched junction bases: 3. There are 13 residues in the CDR3. Germline V gene sequence: CDR1 LGHDT, CDR2 YNNKEL (reference sequence). The CDR3 region is CASSQEGQREQYF. The CDR3, as DNA: TGTGCCAGCAGCCAAGAGGGACAGAGAGAGCAGTACTTC.

The V call is TRBV4-3, the J call TRBJ2-6; D is unclear. V lost 1 base, J lost 3 bases, and 7 bases lay in between. The germline CDR1 and CDR2 sequences are LGHNA and YSLEER. This CDR3 comprises 15 residues. CDR3 sequence (DNA): TGCGCCAGCAGCCAAGGTAGAAGTGGGGCCAACGTCCTGACTTTC. It encodes CASSQGRSGANVLTF.

The CDR3 DNA reads TGCGCCAGCAGCCTTAACAGGGGACCAACTAATGAAAAACTGTTTTTT. Translating it yields CASSLNRGPTNEKLFF. J is TRBJ1-4 and V is TRBV5-1; 7 bases are a match to TRBD1. The ends lost 4 bases at V and 0 bases at J; junction bases unmatched: 6. The germline V gene has CDR1 SGHRS and CDR2 YFSETQ. The CDR3 sequence is 16 residues long.

J is TRBJ1-4 and V is TRBV7-9; 7 bases map to TRBD1. The CDR3 is 17 residues long. CDR1 SEHNR and CDR2 FQNEAQ come from the germline V gene (reference sequence). J gave up 0 bases and V 5 bases, and 9 bases lay outside the gene matches. CDR3 bases: TGTGCCAGCAGCACTCACAGGGGAGGTGCAACTAATGAAAAACTGTTTTTT. Translating it yields CASSTHRGGATNEKLFF.

The V and J genes are TRBV9 and TRBJ2-1; unclear D gene. Germline CDR1 and CDR2: SGDLS and YYNGEE. The germline V and J ends were trimmed by 10 bases and 8 bases, with 16 bases remaining between them. This CDR3 is 12 amino acids long. The CDR3 protein is CAAGTAKDEQFF. The DNA for the CDR3 is TGTGCCGCTGGAACAGCCAAGGATGAGCAGTTCTTC. Together with reference TRBV9 and TRBJ2-1, the CDR3 gives the full variable domain: DSGVTQTPKHLITATGQRVTLRCSPRSGDLSVYWYQQSLDQGLQFLIQYYNGEERAKGNILERFSAQQFPDLHSELNLSSLELGDSALYFCAAGTAKDEQFFGPGTRLTVL.

The chain is built from TRBV19 and TRBJ1-2; 9 bases line up with TRBD1. With V trimmed by 3 bases and J by 10 bases, 6 bases remained unmatched. Germline CDR1 is LNHDA and CDR2 is SQIVND (reference sequence). This CDR3 region has 13 residues. CDR3 coding DNA: TGTGCCAGTAGTATTGCCGGGACAGGGATCTACACCTTC. Translating gives CASSIAGTGIYTF.

This rearrangement joins TRBV24-1 to TRBJ2-3; D might be TRBD1 (5 bases). CDR1 KGHDR and CDR2 SFDVKD come from the germline V gene. This CDR3 region has 12 residues. With 6 bases removed from V and 4 bases from J, the gap between germline ends came to 7 bases. CDR3 sequence: CATSFRADTQYF. In nucleotides, the CDR3 is TGTGCCACCAGTTTCAGGGCAGATACGCAGTATTTT.

This sequence joins TRBV6-6 and TRBJ1-2; 10 bases agree with TRBD1. J gave up 6 bases and V 5 bases, and 3 bases lay outside the gene matches. Germline V gives CDR1 MNHNY, CDR2 SVGAGI (reference sequence). The CDR3 is 13 residues long. CDR3 nucleotide sequence: TGTGCCAGCAGTCGGGACAGGGGTCATGGCTACACCTTC. Translation gives CASSRDRGHGYTF.

The chain couples TRBV2 to TRBJ2-4; TRBD1 matches at 12 bases. CDR3 size: 17 residues. V lost 1 base and J lost 0; bases outside the gene matches: 1. Germline V lookup: CDR1 SNHLY, CDR2 FYNNEI. The CDR3, as DNA: TGTGCCAGCAGTGAAGTGGGACAGGGGGCAGCCAAAAACATTCAGTACTTC. This translates into CASSEVGQGAAKNIQYF.

This clone was seen many times. The chain links TRBV4-2 to TRBJ2-7; D uncertain. The CDR3 is 15 residues long. The ends were cut back, 2 bases at V and 3 bases at J, with 14 bases in the middle. CDR1 is LGHNA, CDR2 YNFKEQ, per germline. CDR3 sequence reads: CASSQNAAEHYEQYF. The DNA for the CDR3 is TGTGCCAGCAGCCAAAATGCGGCAGAGCACTACGAGCAGTACTTC.

The genes are TRBV6-5 and TRBJ1-5; D not resolved. Germline V gene data show CDR1 as MNHEY and CDR2 as SVGAGI. V was cut by 7 bases and J by 2 bases, with 6 bases left in between. This CDR3 region has 12 residues. Here the CDR3 reads CASTQGNQPQHF. The CDR3 region has the DNA TGTGCCAGCACGCAGGGCAATCAGCCCCAGCATTTT.

This clone was detected only once. This rearrangement joins TRBV5-1 to TRBJ2-2, with 13 bases aligning to TRBD2. Losses at the gene ends were 4 bases for V and 7 bases for J; bases not matched to a gene: 7. The germline V gene has CDR1 SGHRS and CDR2 YFSETQ. The CDR3 covers 16 residues. The CDR3: CASSGTSGGANGELFF. The CDR3 bases are TGCGCCAGCAGCGGCACTAGCGGGGGGGCAAACGGGGAGCTGTTTTTT.

The J gene is TRBJ2-7, the V gene TRBV6-5, with TRBD1 matching 9 bases. The CDR3 spans 15 residues. CDR1 MNHEY and CDR2 SVGAGI come from the germline V gene. Trimming removed 6 bases from V and 1 base from J; junction bases left unmatched: 7. The CDR3 sequence is CASRPTGGPSYEQYV. The CDR3 bases are TGTGCCAGCAGGCCCACAGGGGGCCCGTCCTACGAGCAGTACGTC.

The rearrangement uses TRBV7-2 and TRBJ2-3; 8 bases are a match to TRBD2. The CDR3 covers 15 residues. The V gene's germline CDR1 is SGHTA and CDR2 FQGNSA. V trimming: 6 bases; J trimming: 3 bases; junction bases outside the gene matches: 8. The CDR3 nucleotides are TGTGCCAGCAGTAACCCGGGACTAGGGACAGATACGCAGTATTTT. Its translation is CASSNPGLGTDTQYF.

This chain links TRBV11-2 with TRBJ2-7; 9 nucleotides line up with TRBD2. The length of the CDR3 is 16 residues. CDR1 SGHAT and CDR2 FQNNGV come from the germline V gene. With V trimmed by 3 bases and J by 0 bases, 6 bases remained unmatched. CDR3 region: CASSFTSGLVSYEQYV. DNA of the CDR3: TGTGCCAGCAGCTTTACTAGCGGGTTAGTCTCCTACGAGCAGTACGTC.

The chain combines TRBV5-1 with TRBJ2-3; D is perhaps TRBD1 (6 bases). Trimming pared 4 bases from V and 4 bases from J, leaving 13 bases between. This CDR3 has 14 amino acids. Looked up from germline, CDR1 is SGHRS and CDR2 is YFSETQ. CDR3 nucleotide sequence: TGCGCCAGCAGCGGGGATACAGGGTCAGATACGCAGTATTTT. Amino acid sequence: CASSGDTGSDTQYF. Filled out from reference TRBV5-1 and TRBJ2-3, the complete variable domain reads KAGVTQTPRYLIKTRGQQVTLSCSPISGHRSVSWYQQTPGQGLQFLFEYFSETQRNKGNFPGRFSGRQFSNSRSEMNVSTLELGDSALYLCASSGDTGSDTQYFGPGTRLTVL.

The chain links TRBV19 to TRBJ1-5; D uncertain. Germline-derived CDR1 and CDR2 are LNHDA and SQIVND (reference sequence). The CDR3 extends over 13 amino acids. V lost 6 bases to trimming and J lost 2 bases, with 8 bases between them. CDR3 DNA: TGTGCCAGTAGGAGGGAAGGCAATCAGCCCCAGCATTTT. This sequence encodes CASRREGNQPQHF.

The genes are TRBV7-2 and TRBJ1-2; 9 bases match TRBD1. The CDR3 has 15 residues. Germline V lookup: CDR1 SGHTA, CDR2 FQGNSA. V trimming: 5 bases; J trimming: 2 bases; junction bases outside the gene matches: 6. The CDR3 region has the DNA TGTGCCAGCAGCCTTGGGACAGGGCAAAACTATGGCTACACCTTC. It yields the protein CASSLGTGQNYGYTF.

The V gene is TRBV5-6, the J gene TRBJ1-4; the D gene is possibly TRBD1 (5 bases). V shed 0 bases and J shed 7 bases, with 13 bases lying between them. Germline V gives CDR1 SGHDT, CDR2 YYEEEE. The CDR3 contains 15 residues. CDR3 DNA: TGTGCCAGCAGCTTGGCTGGGATCGGGGGTGAAAAACTGTTTTTT. This encodes CASSLAGIGGEKLFF.

This rearrangement joins TRBV7-2 to TRBJ1-1, with TRBD1 matching over 7 bases. CDR1 is SGHTA and CDR2 is FQGNSA in the germline V gene. This CDR3 has 14 amino acids. V shed 6 bases and J 2 bases; nucleotides not matched to a gene: 6. CDR3 nucleotides: TGTGCCAGCAGATTGGGACAGATAAACACTGAAGCTTTCTTT. Its translation: CASRLGQINTEAFF.

This clone was counted a single time. This sequence joins TRBV28 and TRBJ2-3, with 10 nucleotides matching TRBD1. CDR3 length: 14 amino acids. Germline CDR1 and CDR2: MDHEN and SYDVKM. V was clipped by 7 bases and J by 3 bases; unmatched bases: 4. In DNA form, the CDR3 reads TGTGCCAGCATCTCGGGACAGGGGACAGATACGCAGTATTTT. The encoded protein is CASISGQGTDTQYF.

This chain connects TRBV30 to TRBJ1-1; tentative D call: TRBD1 (6 bases). Germline values: CDR1 GTSNPN, CDR2 SVGIG (reference sequence). The CDR3 runs to 15 residues. V lost 0 bases, J lost 4 bases, and 15 bases lay in between. CDR3 sequence reads: CAWSVPQGRRTEAFF. CDR3 DNA sequence: TGTGCCTGGAGTGTACCCCAGGGGCGGCGCACTGAAGCTTTCTTT.

The genes are TRBV15 and TRBJ1-2; D perhaps matches TRBD1 (6 bases). This CDR3 comprises 20 residues. Germline V lookup: CDR1 LNHNV, CDR2 YYDKDF (reference sequence). The germline V and J ends were trimmed by 1 base and 0 bases, with 24 bases remaining between them. The CDR3 loop is CATSRVGEGDNRPANYGYTF. CDR3 bases: TGTGCCACCAGCAGAGTCGGAGAGGGGGATAACAGGCCAGCTAACTATGGCTACACCTTC.

The V call is TRBV11-2, the J call TRBJ1-5; possibly TRBD1 for D (5 bases). Germline V gene lookup returns CDR1 SGHAT and CDR2 FQNNGV. V was shortened by 0 bases and J by 7 bases, with 13 bases between the two germline ends. This CDR3 has 15 amino acids. Written as DNA, the CDR3 is TGTGCCAGCAGCTTAGATGCGGCAGGGCACCAGCCCCAGCATTTT. Amino acids: CASSLDAAGHQPQHF.

V gene TRBV12-5 combines with J gene TRBJ1-4, with D possibly being TRBD1 (6 bases). The CDR3 runs to 12 residues. V lost 8 bases and J lost 15, with 19 bases in between. Per germline, CDR1 LGHNT and CDR2 FRNRAP. Written as DNA, the CDR3 is TGTGCTAGTCCCGAAACTACAGGGTATTTGTTTTTT. As protein: CASPETTGYLFF.